A selection of T cell receptor beta chains follows, all from one sample in a study of OX40 agonist ivuxolimab in advanced cancers. The protocol was immunoSEQ multiplex PCR, while the TCRdb copy is restricted to in-frame clones and leaves out a portion. The sample lists 35,000 to 45,000 clones; 80% to 90% were seen once. The sequences come from CD4+ or CD8+ T cells sorted from blood, collected in a trial of the OX40 agonist ivuxolimab. The receptors here all came from an adult with an advanced solid tumor such as melanoma, head and neck, liver or kidney cancer. Both conserved end residues are part of each CDR3. The order of the fields is J gene, V gene, CDR3 protein.

>TRBJ1-4|TRBV5-1
CASSLGSTPTNEKLFF
>TRBJ2-4|TRBV27
CASSFGRGWVQYF
>TRBJ2-2|TRBV14
CASTSAQGGGGELFF
>TRBJ2-3|TRBV6-5
CASSYSRYRLTDTQYF
>TRBJ2-5|TRBV7-9
CASSFRDRGDETQYF
>TRBJ2-6|TRBV30
CASLLPLAVLTF
>TRBJ2-2|TRBV5-4
CASSLRSKNTGELFF
>TRBJ2-1|TRBV11-2
CASSYFTSGASYNEQFF
>TRBJ1-5|TRBV27
CASSPSGGVQPQHF
>TRBJ2-2|TRBV7-9
CASRHRPTGELFF
>TRBJ2-6|TRBV19
CASGGQGFSGANVLTF
>TRBJ2-1|TRBV7-6
CASSLTGTSGRNEQFF
>TRBJ1-2|TRBV7-8
CASSLARQTYYGYTF
>TRBJ2-5|TRBV14
CASSQTPPIVPETQYF
>TRBJ2-7|TRBV7-9
CASSLAGVEQYF
>TRBJ1-1|TRBV6-8
CASSRGTEAFF
>TRBJ2-1|TRBV11-2
CASSIRGRQSSYNEQFF
>NA|TRBV19
CATAGSNEQYF
>TRBJ2-1|TRBV19
CASRPLSGMSNEQFF
>TRBJ2-5|TRBV9
CASSVETERETQYF